This TCR beta chain was documented in a study of beta chain features in type 1 diabetes. About this clone itself: Its antigen is not known.

All of the isolated RNA was reverse transcribed, so expressed TCRB transcripts were sequenced. The assay was immunoSEQ multiplex PCR, and TCRdb's table has in-frame clones only and misses some. The sample has 35,000 to 50,000 clones; about half are singletons. General study results and limits: No resolution was reached here on whether HLA type influences TCRB rearrangement. Cells that show high TCR expression could be over-represented by cDNA sequencing. Among all four CD4+ subsets, Type 1 diabetes patients had TCRB CDR3s that were moderately but significantly shorter.

The receptor was derived from a woman aged 30 to 39 in good health. Sequencing input: stem cell memory CD4+ T cells from blood.

CDR3: CAWSVSTGGSSYTF. CDR3 sequence (DNA): TGTGCCTGGAGTGTATCGACAGGGGGTTCGAGCTACACCTTC. The genes are TRBV30 and TRBJ1-2; 9 bases are shared with TRBD1. Germline V CDR1 and CDR2: GTSNPN, SVGIG (reference sequence). The CDR3 sequence is 14 residues long. V shed 0 bases and J 9 bases; nucleotides not matched to a gene: 8.